This T cell receptor (beta chain) stems from a study of OX40 agonist ivuxolimab in advanced cancers. Overall study context: With a range of roughly 20 to 80, age averaged 60 years, and 75% to 90% were male. Of the participants, 40% had some prior anti-PD-1, anti-PD-L1 or anti-CTLA-4 therapy, which was allowed.

Clones were read by immunoSEQ multiplex PCR, and TCRdb kept only the in-frame ones, dropping some. The table lists under 110,000 clones, 90% of them singletons. The receptor comes from an adult with an advanced solid tumor such as melanoma, head and neck, liver or kidney cancer. The starting material was CD4+ or CD8+ T cells sorted from blood, obtained in a trial of the OX40 agonist ivuxolimab.

CDR3 coding DNA: TGTGCCAGCAGCTCAAGCGGGGCCTCGGGGGACGAGCAGTACTTC. The encoded protein is CASSSSGASGDEQYF. The V call is TRBV9, the J call TRBJ2-7; 7 bases are a match to TRBD2. Germline CDR1 and CDR2: SGDLS and YYNGEE. Trimming took 4 bases from V and 5 from J; bases not matched to a gene: 12. This CDR3 has 15 residues. Complete variable domain (other parts from reference TRBV9 and TRBJ2-7): DSGVTQTPKHLITATGQRVTLRCSPRSGDLSVYWYQQSLDQGLQFLIQYYNGEERAKGNILERFSAQQFPDLHSELNLSSLELGDSALYFCASSSSGASGDEQYFGPGTRLTVT.